Listed below are T cell receptor beta chains from one sample, sequenced in a study of spatial heterogeneity in lung cancer. TCRdb redid the calling of the 5' RACE reads with MiXCR, one entry per CDR3 protein. The sample yields some 47,000 distinct CDR3 sequences, 7.5% to 8% seen once. The sequencing here drew on PBMCs, taken at surgery. Source of these receptors: a female donor with early-stage non-small cell lung cancer. Both conserved end residues are part of each CDR3. A D gene is named only where the DNA matches it firmly. Only some rows state a clone size, as once, few, many or a class for expanded clones.

NA	NA	TRBV12-3/TRBV12-4	TRBJ2-5	TGTGCCAGCAGTTTAGACAGGACCCAAGAGACCCAGTACTTC	CASSLDRTQETQYF
many	NA	TRBV6-2/TRBV6-3	TRBJ1-5	TGTGCCAGCAGTTACCCACCGGGGGGCACGAGCAATCAGCCCCAGCATTTT	CASSYPPGGTSNQPQHF
few	NA	TRBV5-6	TRBJ2-1	TGTGCCAGCAGCTTGGGGCTCTTGGACAGCTCCTACAATGAGCAGTTCTTC	CASSLGLLDSSYNEQFF
NA	NA	TRBV13	TRBJ2-7	TGTGCCAGCAGCTCGACCCCGGGGTCGTACTACGAGCAGTACTTC	CASSSTPGSYYEQYF
many	TRBD1	TRBV19	TRBJ1-5	TGTGCCAGTAGATTAGACAGGGCTAGCAATCAGCCCCAGCATTTT	CASRLDRASNQPQHF
many	NA	TRBV4-2	TRBJ2-3	TGTGCCAGCAGCCAAGGTGAGAGGGATACGCAGTATTTT	CASSQGERDTQYF
NA	NA	TRBV28	TRBJ2-6	TGTGCCAGCCTTGGGGCCAACGTCCTGACTTTC	CASLGANVLTF
few	TRBD1	TRBV4-2	TRBJ1-1	TGTGCCAGCAGCCGGGACAGGGGCACTGAAGCTTTCTTT	CASSRDRGTEAFF
many	NA	TRBV19	TRBJ2-4	TGTGCCAGTAGTATAGTTACCGGGACAACGAACATTCAGTACTTC	CASSIVTGTTNIQYF
many	TRBD1	TRBV6-2/TRBV6-3	TRBJ2-7	TGTGCCAGCCGCAGGGACAGGGGGCACGAGCAGTACTTC	CASRRDRGHEQYF
few	TRBD1	TRBV10-3	TRBJ2-2	TGTGCCATCAGTTTCCGAGAAGGGGAACCGGGACAGGGTCACTTCGGGGAGCTGTTTTTT	CAISFREGEPGQGHFGELFF
NA	NA	TRBV5-4	TRBJ1-1	TGTGCCAGCAGCCCCCCCGGTGCCGCCCGCACTGAAGCTTTCTTT	CASSPPGAARTEAFF
NA	NA	TRBV10-2	TRBJ2-5	TGCGCCAGCAGTGAGCTTGGGGGACCTCGGGAGACCCAGTACTTC	CASSELGGPRETQYF
many	TRBD1	TRBV28	TRBJ2-2	TGTGCCAGCAGTTTAAGGACAGGGCGGGGCACCGGCGGGCTGTTTTTT	CASSLRTGRGTGGLFF
NA	TRBD2	TRBV19	TRBJ2-3	TGTGCCACCTCGAAGACTAGCGGGAGAGATACGCAGTATTTT	CATSKTSGRDTQYF
NA	TRBD2	TRBV7-2	TRBJ2-5	TGTGCCAGCAGCCAGGGACTATTTGGGGAGACCCAGTACTTC	CASSQGLFGETQYF
many	NA	TRBV6-2/TRBV6-3	TRBJ1-5	TGTGCCAGCAGTTACATCCCGGGCAGTCAGCCCCAGCATTTT	CASSYIPGSQPQHF
few	TRBD2	TRBV5-1	TRBJ2-1	TGCGCCAGCAGCTTGACTAGCGGGGGATATGAGCAGTTCTTC	CASSLTSGGYEQFF
NA	NA	TRBV30	TRBJ1-4	TGTGCCTGGAGTGTACGGACCGTCCCGGGGACTAATGAAAAACTGTTTTTT	CAWSVRTVPGTNEKLFF
few	NA	TRBV30	TRBJ2-1	TGTGCCTCCAAAAAGGGGGAGGTGTATGAGCAGTTCTTC	CASKKGEVYEQFF
many	NA	TRBV7-2	TRBJ1-1	TGTGCCAGCAGCCACAGGGAGGGAACTGAAGCTTTCTTT	CASSHREGTEAFF
many	NA	TRBV11-2	TRBJ1-6	TGTGCCAGCAGCTTAGAGGGGCGCAATTCACCCCTCCACTTT	CASSLEGRNSPLHF
NA	TRBD2	TRBV15	TRBJ2-1	TGTGCCACCAGCAGAGATCTCAGCGGGGGGAATGAGCAGTTCTTC	CATSRDLSGGNEQFF
many	NA	TRBV28	TRBJ1-5	TGTGCCAGCAGTTTGACTTCTTGGGGCAATCAGCCCCAGCATTTT	CASSLTSWGNQPQHF
few	TRBD2	TRBV12-3/TRBV12-4	TRBJ2-1	TGTGCCAGCAGTTTAGGCGGGGGGGCCTACAATGAGCAGTTCTTC	CASSLGGGAYNEQFF